The 4 T cell receptor beta chains listed next were all sequenced from one sample in a study of T cell repertoires in cytomegalovirus infection. TCRdb passed the reads through MiXCR, listing each CDR3 protein once. The table records a few hundred thousand distinct CDR3 sequences, over 35% of them present only once. These receptors lack a known antigen. Sequencing was performed on cultured PBMCs, taken from culture after CMV antigen stimulation. These receptors were obtained from a human donor in good health (CMV status not recorded). Some clones in this sample may be carry-over from other donors' samples.

The chain combines TRBV7-2 with TRBJ1-6, with D possibly being TRBD1 (5 bases). Germline-derived CDR1 and CDR2 are SGHTA and FQGNSA. Trimming removed 3 bases at V and 6 bases at J, with 15 bases between. This CDR3 has 16 residues. In nucleotides, the CDR3 is TGTGCCAGCAGCTTGTGGACACCCGCCCCTAATTCACCCCTCCACTTT. It is translated as CASSLWTPAPNSPLHF.

This clonotype was observed a few times. The gene calls are TRBV2 and TRBJ2-7, with TRBD2 identical over 11 bases. This CDR3 comprises 14 residues. V lost 9 bases, J lost 0 bases, and 4 bases stayed unmatched. Germline loops: CDR1 SNHLY, CDR2 FYNNEI. CDR3 bases: TGTGCCAGAGGGGGGACTAGCGGCTCCTACGAGCAGTACTTC. Encoded protein: CARGGTSGSYEQYF.

The V gene is TRBV6-2 or TRBV6-3, the J gene TRBJ1-6; D is undetermined. This CDR3 has 15 amino acids. Per germline, CDR1 MNHEY and CDR2 SVGEGT. Trimming stripped 7 bases from V and 6 bases from J, with 16 bases between. The CDR3: CASTLLRELNSPLHF. The CDR3 DNA reads as TGTGCCAGCACCCTCCTCCGGGAACTTAATTCACCCCTCCACTTT.

This clonotype was found once. The chain joins TRBV20-1 to TRBJ2-1; 10 bases fit TRBD2. Germline V gene sequence: CDR1 DFQATT, CDR2 SNEGSKA (reference sequence). The V and J ends lost 1 base and 7 bases, in that order; junction bases with no gene match: 4. The CDR3 runs 14 residues. The DNA for the CDR3 is TGCAGTGCTAGAGCTAGCGGGAGTTGGAATGAGCAGTTCTTC. Amino acid sequence: CSARASGSWNEQFF.